This T cell receptor beta chain is drawn from a study of control samples from healthy donors and cancer patients. This CDR3 contains 13 residues. Trimming shortened V by 5 bases and J by 8 bases, and 15 bases separated the two germline ends. Measured with immunoSEQ multiplex PCR; TCRdb has only the in-frame clones, and not every one. The sample has about 70,000 clones, over 75% seen once. This clone is a singleton in its sample. The chain uses TRBV12-3 or TRBV12-4 and TRBJ1-1; weak D call: TRBD1 (5 bases). The source material was blood. The TCR sequence derives from a man aged 45-65 years in good health. CDR3 residues: CASSQAGTAEAFF. CDR3 nucleotides: TGTGCCAGCAGTCAAGCCGGGACCGCGGAAGCTTTCTTT.